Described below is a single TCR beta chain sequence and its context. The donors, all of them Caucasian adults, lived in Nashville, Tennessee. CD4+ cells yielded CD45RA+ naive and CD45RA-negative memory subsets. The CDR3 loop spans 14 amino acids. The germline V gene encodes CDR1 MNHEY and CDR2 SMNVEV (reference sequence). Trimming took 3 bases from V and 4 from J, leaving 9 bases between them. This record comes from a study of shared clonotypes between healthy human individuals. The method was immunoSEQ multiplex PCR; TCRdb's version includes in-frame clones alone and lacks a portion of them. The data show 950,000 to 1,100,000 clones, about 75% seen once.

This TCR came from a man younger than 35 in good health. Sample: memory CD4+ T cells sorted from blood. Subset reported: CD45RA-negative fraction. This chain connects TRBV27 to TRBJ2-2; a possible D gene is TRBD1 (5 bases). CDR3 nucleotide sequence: TGTGCCAGCAGTTTGGGGCAAGCCACCGGGGAGCTGTTTTTT. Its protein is CASSLGQATGELFF.